This TCR beta chain was identified in a study of siplizumab effects on memory and regulatory T cells. Study-wide points: Naive or memory phenotype assignment was not possible for roughly 80-97% of proliferating CD4+ or CD8+ clones.

Concerning this clone: The target antigen is unknown.

Sequenced by immunoSEQ multiplex PCR; TCRdb stores in-frame clones only, minus some. Among tens of thousands of clones listed, around 98% were seen once. CDR1 and CDR2 (germline): LNHDA, SQIVND (reference sequence). Trimming at V came to 2 bases and at J to 3 bases, leaving 2 bases not matched to a gene. CDR3 length equals 14 residues. V gene TRBV19 combines with J gene TRBJ2-5, with TRBD2 identical over 8 bases. Sequenced sample: naive CD8+ T cells sorted from blood. This TCR was sampled from a human donor in good health. As DNA, the CDR3 is TGTGCCAGTAGTATATTCGGGAGGGAAGAGACCCAGTACTTC. Translation gives CASSIFGREETQYF.